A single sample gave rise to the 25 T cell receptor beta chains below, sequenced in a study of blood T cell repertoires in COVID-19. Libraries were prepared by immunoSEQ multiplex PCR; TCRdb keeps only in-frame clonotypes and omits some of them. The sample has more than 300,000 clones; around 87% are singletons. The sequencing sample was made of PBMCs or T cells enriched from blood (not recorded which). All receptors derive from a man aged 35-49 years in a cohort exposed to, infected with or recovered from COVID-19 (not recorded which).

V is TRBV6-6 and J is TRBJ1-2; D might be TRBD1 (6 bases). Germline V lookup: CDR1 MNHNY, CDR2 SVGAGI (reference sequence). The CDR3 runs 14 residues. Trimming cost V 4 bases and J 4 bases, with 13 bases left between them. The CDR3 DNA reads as TGTGCCAGCAGTTCCCGTGAAGGGGGCTATGGCTACACCTTC. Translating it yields CASSSREGGYGYTF.

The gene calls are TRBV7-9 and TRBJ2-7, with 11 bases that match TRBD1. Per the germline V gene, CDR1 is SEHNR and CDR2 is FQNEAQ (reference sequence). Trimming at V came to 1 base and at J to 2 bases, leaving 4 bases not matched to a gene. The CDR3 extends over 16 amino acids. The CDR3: CASSLVSGQGAYEQYF. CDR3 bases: TGTGCCAGCAGCTTAGTTTCGGGACAGGGGGCCTACGAGCAGTACTTC.

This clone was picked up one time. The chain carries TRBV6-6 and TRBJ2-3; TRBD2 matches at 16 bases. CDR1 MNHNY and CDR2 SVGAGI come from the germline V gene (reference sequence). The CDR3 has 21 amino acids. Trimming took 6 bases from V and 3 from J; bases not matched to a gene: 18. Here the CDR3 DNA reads TGTGCCAGCAGCCATCCCCCGGGACTAGCGGGAGGGGATCGGGTTACAGATACGCAGTATTTT. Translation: CASSHPPGLAGGDRVTDTQYF.

CDR3 amino acids: CASSQGQGSTDTQYF. The CDR3 DNA follows: TGTGCCAGCAGTCAAGGACAGGGGAGCACAGATACGCAGTATTTT. The J gene is TRBJ2-3, the V gene TRBV27, with 9 bases matching TRBD1. V trimming: 5 bases; J trimming: 0 bases; junction bases outside the gene matches: 3. This CDR3 contains 15 residues. Germline V gene data show CDR1 as MNHEY and CDR2 as SMNVEV (reference sequence).

DNA for the CDR3: TGTGCCAGCAGTTTAAGAGGGGGCTCTGGTGGCTACACCTTC. Translating it yields CASSLRGGSGGYTF. The V call is TRBV27, the J call TRBJ1-2, with 7 bases fitting TRBD1. The germline V gene encodes CDR1 MNHEY and CDR2 SMNVEV (reference sequence). Trimming took 2 bases from V and 7 from J; bases not matched to a gene: 7. This CDR3 has 14 residues.

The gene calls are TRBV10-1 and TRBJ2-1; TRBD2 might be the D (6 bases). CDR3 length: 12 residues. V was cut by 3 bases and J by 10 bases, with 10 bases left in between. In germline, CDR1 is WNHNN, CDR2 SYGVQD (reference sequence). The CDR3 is CASSDPGLEQFF. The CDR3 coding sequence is TGCGCCAGCAGTGACCCGGGACTCGAGCAGTTCTTC.

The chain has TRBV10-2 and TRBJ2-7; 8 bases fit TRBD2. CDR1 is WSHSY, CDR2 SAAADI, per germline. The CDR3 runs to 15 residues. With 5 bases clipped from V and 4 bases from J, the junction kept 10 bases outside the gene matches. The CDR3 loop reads CASSTVGTRVYEQYF. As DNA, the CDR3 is TGCGCCAGCAGTACTGTGGGGACTAGGGTTTACGAGCAGTACTTC.

The chain's CDR3 is CAWSLDSYEQYF. DNA for the CDR3: TGTGCCTGGAGTTTAGACAGCTACGAGCAGTACTTC. This sequence joins TRBV30 and TRBJ2-7, with D maybe TRBD1 (5 bases). The V end lost 2 bases, the J end lost 3 bases, and 8 bases lay between the germline ends. The CDR3 is made up of 12 amino acids. Germline CDR1 is GTSNPN and CDR2 is SVGIG (reference sequence).

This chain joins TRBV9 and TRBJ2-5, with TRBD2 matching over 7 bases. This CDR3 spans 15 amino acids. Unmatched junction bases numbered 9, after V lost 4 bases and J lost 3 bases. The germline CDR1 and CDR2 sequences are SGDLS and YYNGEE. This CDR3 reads CASSPPRGGEETQYF. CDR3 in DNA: TGTGCCAGCAGCCCCCCTCGCGGGGGAGAAGAGACCCAGTACTTC.

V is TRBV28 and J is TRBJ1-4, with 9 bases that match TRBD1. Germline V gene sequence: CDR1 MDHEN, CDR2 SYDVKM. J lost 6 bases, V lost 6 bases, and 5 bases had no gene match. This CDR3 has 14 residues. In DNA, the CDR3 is TGTGCCAGCAGCCAAAGGGACAGGGATGAAAAACTGTTTTTT. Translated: CASSQRDRDEKLFF.

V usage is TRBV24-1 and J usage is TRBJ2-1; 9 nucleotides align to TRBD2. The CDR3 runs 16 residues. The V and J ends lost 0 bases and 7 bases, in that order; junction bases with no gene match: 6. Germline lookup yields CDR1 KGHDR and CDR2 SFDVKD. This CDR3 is CATSDLSSGRGNEQFF. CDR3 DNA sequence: TGTGCCACCAGTGATTTGAGTAGCGGGAGAGGAAATGAGCAGTTCTTC.

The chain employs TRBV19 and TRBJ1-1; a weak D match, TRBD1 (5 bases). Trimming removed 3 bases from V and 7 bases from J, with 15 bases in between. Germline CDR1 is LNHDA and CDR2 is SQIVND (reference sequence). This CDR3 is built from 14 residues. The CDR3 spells CASSIDQGSGEAFF. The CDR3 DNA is TGTGCCAGTAGTATCGATCAGGGATCTGGTGAAGCTTTCTTT.

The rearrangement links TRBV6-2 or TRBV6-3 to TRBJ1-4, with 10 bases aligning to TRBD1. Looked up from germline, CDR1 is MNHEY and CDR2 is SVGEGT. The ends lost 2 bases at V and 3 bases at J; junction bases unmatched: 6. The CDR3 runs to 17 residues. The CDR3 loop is CASSYPGQGTPNEKLFF. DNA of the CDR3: TGTGCCAGCAGTTACCCGGGACAGGGGACACCTAATGAAAAACTGTTTTTT.

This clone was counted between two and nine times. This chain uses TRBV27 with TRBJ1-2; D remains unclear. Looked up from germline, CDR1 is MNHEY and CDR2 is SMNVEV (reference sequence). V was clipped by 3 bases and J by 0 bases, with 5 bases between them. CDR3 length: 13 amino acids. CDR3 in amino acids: CASSFRANYGYTF. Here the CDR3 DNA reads TGTGCCAGCAGTTTCCGCGCTAACTATGGCTACACCTTC.

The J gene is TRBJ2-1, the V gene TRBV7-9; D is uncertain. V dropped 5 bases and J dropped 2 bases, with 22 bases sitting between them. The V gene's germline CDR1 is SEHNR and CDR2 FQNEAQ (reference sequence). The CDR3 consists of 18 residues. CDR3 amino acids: CASSVGRGVALTYNEQFF. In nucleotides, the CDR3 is TGTGCCAGCAGCGTAGGAAGAGGAGTAGCCTTAACCTACAATGAGCAGTTCTTC.

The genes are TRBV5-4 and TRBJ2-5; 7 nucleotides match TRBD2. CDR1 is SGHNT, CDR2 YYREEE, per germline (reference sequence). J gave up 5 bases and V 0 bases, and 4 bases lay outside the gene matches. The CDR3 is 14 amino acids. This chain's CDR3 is CASSLVAGAETQYF. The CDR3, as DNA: TGTGCCAGCAGCTTGGTGGCGGGAGCGGAGACCCAGTACTTC.

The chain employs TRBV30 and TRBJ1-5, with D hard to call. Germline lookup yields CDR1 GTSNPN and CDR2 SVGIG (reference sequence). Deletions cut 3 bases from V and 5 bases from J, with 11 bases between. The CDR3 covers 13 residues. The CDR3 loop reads CAWSQPGDQPQHF. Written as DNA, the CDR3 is TGTGCCTGGAGCCAACCCGGGGATCAGCCCCAGCATTTT.

The CDR3 loop is CASTTGGGTEAFF. DNA for the CDR3: TGTGCCAGTACCACGGGGGGCGGCACTGAAGCTTTCTTT. This chain links TRBV19 with TRBJ1-1, with a tentative D call TRBD1 (6 bases). Germline-derived CDR1 and CDR2 are LNHDA and SQIVND (reference sequence). Trimming shortened V by 7 bases and J by 4 bases, and 13 bases separated the two germline ends. The CDR3 is 13 residues long.

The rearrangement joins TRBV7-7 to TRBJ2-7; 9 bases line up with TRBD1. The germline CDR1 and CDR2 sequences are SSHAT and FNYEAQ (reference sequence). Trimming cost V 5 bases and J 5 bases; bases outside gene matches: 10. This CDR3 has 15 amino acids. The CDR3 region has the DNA TGTGCCAGCAGCAAAGCCGGGACAGGGCTCAACGAGCAGTACTTC. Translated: CASSKAGTGLNEQYF.

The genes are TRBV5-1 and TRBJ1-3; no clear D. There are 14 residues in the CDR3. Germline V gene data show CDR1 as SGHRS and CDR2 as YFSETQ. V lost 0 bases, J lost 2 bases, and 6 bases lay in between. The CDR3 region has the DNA TGCGCCAGCAGCTTGGACCCGGCTGGAAACACCATATATTTT. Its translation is CASSLDPAGNTIYF.

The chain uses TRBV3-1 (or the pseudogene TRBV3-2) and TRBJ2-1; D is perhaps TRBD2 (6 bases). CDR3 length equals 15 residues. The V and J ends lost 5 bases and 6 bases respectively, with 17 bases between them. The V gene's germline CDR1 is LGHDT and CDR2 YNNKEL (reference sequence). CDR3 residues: CASSLETSRVNEQFF. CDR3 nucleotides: TGTGCCAGCAGCTTGGAAACTAGCCGTGTCAATGAGCAGTTCTTC.

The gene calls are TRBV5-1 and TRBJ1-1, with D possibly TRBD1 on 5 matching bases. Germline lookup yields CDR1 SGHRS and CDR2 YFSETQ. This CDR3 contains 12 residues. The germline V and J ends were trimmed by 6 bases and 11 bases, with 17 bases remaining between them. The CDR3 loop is CASNSDIGLAFF. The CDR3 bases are TGCGCCAGCAACTCGGACATTGGGCTTGCTTTCTTT.

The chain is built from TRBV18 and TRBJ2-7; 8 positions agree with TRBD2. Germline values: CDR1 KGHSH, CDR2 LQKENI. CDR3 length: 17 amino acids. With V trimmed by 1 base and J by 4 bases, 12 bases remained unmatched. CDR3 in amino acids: CASSPLNSGTSGYEQYF. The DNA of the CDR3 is TGTGCCAGCTCACCACTCAATTCCGGGACTAGTGGATACGAGCAGTACTTC.

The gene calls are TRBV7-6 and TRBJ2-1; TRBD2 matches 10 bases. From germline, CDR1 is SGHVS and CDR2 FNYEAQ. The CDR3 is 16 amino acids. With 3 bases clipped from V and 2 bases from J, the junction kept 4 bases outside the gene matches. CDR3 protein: CASSLASGRPYNEQFF. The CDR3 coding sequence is TGTGCCAGCAGCTTGGCTAGCGGGAGACCCTACAATGAGCAGTTCTTC.

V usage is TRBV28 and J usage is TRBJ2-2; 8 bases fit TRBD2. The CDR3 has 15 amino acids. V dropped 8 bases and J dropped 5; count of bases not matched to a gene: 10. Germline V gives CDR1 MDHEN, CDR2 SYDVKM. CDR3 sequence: CASLRGGSGTGELFF. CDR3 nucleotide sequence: TGTGCCAGCCTCCGGGGGGGTAGCGGTACCGGGGAGCTGTTTTTT.